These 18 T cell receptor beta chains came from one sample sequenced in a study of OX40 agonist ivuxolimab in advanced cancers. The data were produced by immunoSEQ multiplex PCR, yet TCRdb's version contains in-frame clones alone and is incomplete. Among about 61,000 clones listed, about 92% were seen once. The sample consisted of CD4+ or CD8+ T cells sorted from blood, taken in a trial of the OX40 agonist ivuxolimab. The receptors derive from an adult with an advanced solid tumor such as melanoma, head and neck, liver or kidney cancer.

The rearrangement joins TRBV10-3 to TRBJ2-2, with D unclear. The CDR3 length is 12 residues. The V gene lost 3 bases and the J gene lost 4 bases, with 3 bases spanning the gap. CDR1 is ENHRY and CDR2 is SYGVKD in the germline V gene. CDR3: CAISDLTGELFF. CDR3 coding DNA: TGTGCCATCAGTGATCTCACCGGGGAGCTGTTTTTT.

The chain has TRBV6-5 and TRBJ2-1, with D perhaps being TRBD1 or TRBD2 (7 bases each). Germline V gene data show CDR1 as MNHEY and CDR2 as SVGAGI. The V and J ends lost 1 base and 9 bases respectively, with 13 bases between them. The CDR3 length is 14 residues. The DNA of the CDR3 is TGTGCCAGCAGTTACTGGGGAGGGGGCGGTGAGCAGTTCTTC. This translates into CASSYWGGGGEQFF.

The CDR3, as DNA: TGTGCCAGCAGTGAAATTTTCCCCCCCGTGGAGCTGTTTTTT. Translation: CASSEIFPPVELFF. V usage is TRBV25-1 and J usage is TRBJ2-2, with no clear D. Trimming pared 2 bases from V and 10 bases from J, leaving 14 bases between. CDR3 length: 14 residues. From germline, CDR1 is MGHDK and CDR2 SYGVNS.

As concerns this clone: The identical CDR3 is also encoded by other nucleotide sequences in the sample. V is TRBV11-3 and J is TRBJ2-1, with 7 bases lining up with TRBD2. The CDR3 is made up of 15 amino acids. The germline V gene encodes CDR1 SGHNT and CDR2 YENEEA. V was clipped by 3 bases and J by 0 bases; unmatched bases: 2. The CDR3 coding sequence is TGTGCCAGCAGCTTGGGCGGGAGCTCCTACAATGAGCAGTTCTTC. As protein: CASSLGGSSYNEQFF.

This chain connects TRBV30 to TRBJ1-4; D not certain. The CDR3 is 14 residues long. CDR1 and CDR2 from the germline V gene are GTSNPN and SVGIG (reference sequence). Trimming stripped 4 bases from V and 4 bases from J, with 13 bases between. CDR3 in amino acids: CAWTLTQYNEKLFF. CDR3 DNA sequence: TGTGCCTGGACACTGACCCAGTATAATGAAAAACTGTTTTTT.

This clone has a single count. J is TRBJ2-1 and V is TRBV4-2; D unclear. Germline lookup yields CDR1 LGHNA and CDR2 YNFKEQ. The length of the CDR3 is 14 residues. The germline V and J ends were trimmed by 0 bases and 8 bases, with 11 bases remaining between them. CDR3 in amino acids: CASSQDATDHEQFF. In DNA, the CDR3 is TGTGCCAGCAGCCAAGACGCCACGGATCATGAGCAGTTCTTC.

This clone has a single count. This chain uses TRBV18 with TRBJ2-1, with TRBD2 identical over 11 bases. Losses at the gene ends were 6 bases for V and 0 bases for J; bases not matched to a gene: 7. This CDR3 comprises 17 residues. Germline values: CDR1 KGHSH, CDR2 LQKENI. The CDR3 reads CASSPGTSGDSYNEQFF. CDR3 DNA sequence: TGTGCCAGCTCGCCCGGGACTAGCGGAGACTCCTACAATGAGCAGTTCTTC. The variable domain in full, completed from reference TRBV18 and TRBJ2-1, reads NAGVMQNPRHLVRRRGQEARLRCSPMKGHSHVYWYRQLPEEGLKFMVYLQKENIIDESGMPKERFSAEFPKEGPSILRIQQVVRGDSAAYFCASSPGTSGDSYNEQFFGPGTRLTVL.

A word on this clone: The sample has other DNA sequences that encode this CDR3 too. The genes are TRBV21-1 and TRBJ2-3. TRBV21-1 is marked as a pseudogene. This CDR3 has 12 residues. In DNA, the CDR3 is TGTGCCAGCAGCAAGGGCACAGATACGCAGTATTTT. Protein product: CASSKGTDTQYF.

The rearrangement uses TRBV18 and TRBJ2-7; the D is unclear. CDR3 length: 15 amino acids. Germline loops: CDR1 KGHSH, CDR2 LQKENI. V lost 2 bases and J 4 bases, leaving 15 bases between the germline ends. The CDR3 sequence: CASSPSALGPYEQYF. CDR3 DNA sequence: TGTGCCAGCTCACCAAGCGCTCTGGGCCCGTACGAGCAGTACTTC.

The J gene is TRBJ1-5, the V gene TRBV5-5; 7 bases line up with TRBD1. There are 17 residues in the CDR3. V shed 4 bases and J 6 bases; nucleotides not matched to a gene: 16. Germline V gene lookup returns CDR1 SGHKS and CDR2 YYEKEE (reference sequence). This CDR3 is CASSPALPQGLTQPQHF. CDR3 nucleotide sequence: TGTGCCAGCAGCCCGGCCTTGCCACAGGGGTTGACTCAGCCCCAGCATTTT.

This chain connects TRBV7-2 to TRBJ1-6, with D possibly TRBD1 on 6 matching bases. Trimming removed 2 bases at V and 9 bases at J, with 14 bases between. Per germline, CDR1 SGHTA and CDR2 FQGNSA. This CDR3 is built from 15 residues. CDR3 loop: CASSLSAGAGSPLHF. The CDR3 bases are TGTGCCAGCAGCTTATCGGCAGGGGCAGGTTCACCCCTCCACTTT. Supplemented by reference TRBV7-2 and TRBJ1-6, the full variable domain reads GAGVSQSPSNKVTEKGKDVELRCDPISGHTALYWYRQSLGQGLEFLIYFQGNSAPDKSGLPSDRFSAERTGGSVSTLTIQRTQQEDSAVYLCASSLSAGAGSPLHFGNGTRLTVT.

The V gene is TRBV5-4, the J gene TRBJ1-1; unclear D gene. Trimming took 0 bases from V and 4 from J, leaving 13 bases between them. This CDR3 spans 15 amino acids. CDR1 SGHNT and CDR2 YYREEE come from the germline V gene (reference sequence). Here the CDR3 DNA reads TGTGCCAGCAGCTTGGAGGGCTGGGGTGGCACTGAAGCTTTCTTT. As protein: CASSLEGWGGTEAFF.

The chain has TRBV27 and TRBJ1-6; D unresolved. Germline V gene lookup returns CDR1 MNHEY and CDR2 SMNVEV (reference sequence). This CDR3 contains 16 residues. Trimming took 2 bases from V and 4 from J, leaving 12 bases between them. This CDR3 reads CASSLGGNPYNSPLHF. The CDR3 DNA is TGTGCCAGCAGTTTAGGAGGGAACCCTTATAATTCACCCCTCCACTTT.

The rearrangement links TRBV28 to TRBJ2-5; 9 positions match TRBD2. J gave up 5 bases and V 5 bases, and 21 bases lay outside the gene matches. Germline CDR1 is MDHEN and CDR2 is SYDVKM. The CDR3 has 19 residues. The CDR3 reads CASSPNEPSAGGPRETQYF. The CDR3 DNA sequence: TGTGCCAGCAGTCCCAATGAACCTAGCGCGGGGGGGCCGAGGGAGACCCAGTACTTC. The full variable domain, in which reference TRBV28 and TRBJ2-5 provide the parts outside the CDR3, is DVKVTQSSRYLVKRTGEKVFLECVQDMDHENMFWYRQDPGLGLRLIYFSYDVKMKEKGDIPEGYSVSREKKERFSLILESASTNQTSMYLCASSPNEPSAGGPRETQYFGPGTRLLVL.

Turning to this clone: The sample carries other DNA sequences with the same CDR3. The CDR3 protein is CASSRYEQYF. The CDR3 nucleotides read TGTGCCAGCAGTAGGTACGAGCAGTACTTC. The chain carries TRBV28 and TRBJ2-7; D is uncertain. This CDR3 is 10 amino acids long. Deletions cut 5 bases from V and 4 bases from J, with 3 bases between. CDR1 and CDR2 (germline): MDHEN, SYDVKM.

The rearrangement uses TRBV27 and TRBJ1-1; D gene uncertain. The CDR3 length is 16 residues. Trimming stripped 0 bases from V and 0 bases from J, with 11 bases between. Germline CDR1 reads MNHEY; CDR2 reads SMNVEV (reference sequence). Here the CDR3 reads CASSLSVGEVNTEAFF. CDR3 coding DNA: TGTGCCAGCAGTTTATCGGTCGGCGAGGTGAACACTGAAGCTTTCTTT.

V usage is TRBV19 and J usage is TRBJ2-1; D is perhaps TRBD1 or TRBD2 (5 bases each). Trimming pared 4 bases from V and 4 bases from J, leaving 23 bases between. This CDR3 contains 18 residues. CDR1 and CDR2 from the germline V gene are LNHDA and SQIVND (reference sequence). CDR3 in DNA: TGTGCCAGTAGTACAGGGAAAGGGCGATTCTGGGAGTACAATGAGCAGTTCTTC. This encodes CASSTGKGRFWEYNEQFF.

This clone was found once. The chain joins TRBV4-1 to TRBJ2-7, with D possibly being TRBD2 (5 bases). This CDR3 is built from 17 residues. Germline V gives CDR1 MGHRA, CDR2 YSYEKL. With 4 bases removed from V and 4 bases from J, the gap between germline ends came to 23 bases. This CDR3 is CASSLSPGSSLGYEQYF. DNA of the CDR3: TGCGCCAGCAGCCTCTCCCCGGGGTCATCCCTCGGGTACGAGCAGTACTTC.